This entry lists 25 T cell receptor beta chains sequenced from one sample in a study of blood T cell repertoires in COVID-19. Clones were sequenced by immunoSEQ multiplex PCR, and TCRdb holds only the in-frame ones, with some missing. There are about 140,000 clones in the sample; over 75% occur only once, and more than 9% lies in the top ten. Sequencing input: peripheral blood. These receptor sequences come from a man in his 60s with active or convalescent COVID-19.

DNA of the CDR3: TGCGCCAGCAGCCCAGGCTTTCAGTTTGAGCAGTACTTC. Protein product: CASSPGFQFEQYF. The chain links TRBV4-1 to TRBJ2-7; D ambiguous. The ends were cut back, 4 bases at V and 7 bases at J, with 14 bases in the middle. CDR3 length equals 13 residues. The germline gives CDR1 MGHRA, CDR2 YSYEKL.

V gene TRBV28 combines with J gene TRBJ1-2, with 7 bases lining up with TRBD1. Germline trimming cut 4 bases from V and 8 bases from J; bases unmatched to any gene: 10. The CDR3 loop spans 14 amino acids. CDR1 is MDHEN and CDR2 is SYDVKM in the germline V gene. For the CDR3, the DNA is TGTGCCAGCAGTTATCCGGGACAGAGTCTCGGCTACACCTTC. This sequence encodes CASSYPGQSLGYTF.

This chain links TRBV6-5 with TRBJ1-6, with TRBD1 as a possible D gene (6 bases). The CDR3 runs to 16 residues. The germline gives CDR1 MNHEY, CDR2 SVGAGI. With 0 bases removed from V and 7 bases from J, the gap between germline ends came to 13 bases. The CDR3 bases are TGTGCCAGCAGTTACTCACAGTACCAGGGGAATTCACCCCTCCACTTT. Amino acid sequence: CASSYSQYQGNSPLHF.

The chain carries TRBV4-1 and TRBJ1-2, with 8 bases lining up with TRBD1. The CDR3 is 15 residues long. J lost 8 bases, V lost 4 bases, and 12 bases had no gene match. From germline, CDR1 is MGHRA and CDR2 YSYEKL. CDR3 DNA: TGCGCCAGCAGCCCGGTCCGGGACAGGTTTAGCGGCTACACCTTC. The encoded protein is CASSPVRDRFSGYTF.

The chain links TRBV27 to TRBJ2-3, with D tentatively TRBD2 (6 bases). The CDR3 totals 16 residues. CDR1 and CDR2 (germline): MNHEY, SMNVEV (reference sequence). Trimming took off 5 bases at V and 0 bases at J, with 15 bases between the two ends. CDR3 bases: TGTGCCAGCAGTCCGGGACTTAGCGGCAGCACAGATACGCAGTATTTT. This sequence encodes CASSPGLSGSTDTQYF.

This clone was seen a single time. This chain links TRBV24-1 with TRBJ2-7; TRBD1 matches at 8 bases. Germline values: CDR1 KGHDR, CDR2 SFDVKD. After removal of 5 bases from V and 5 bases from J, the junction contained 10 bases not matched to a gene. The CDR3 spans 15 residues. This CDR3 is CATSGPSGGWNEQYF. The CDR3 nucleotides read TGTGCCACCAGTGGCCCGTCAGGGGGCTGGAACGAGCAGTACTTC.

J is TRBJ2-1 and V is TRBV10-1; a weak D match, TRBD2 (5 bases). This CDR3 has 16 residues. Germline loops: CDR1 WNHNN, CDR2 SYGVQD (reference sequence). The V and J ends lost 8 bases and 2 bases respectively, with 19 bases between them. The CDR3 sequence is CASALSKGVPYNEQFF. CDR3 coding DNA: TGCGCCAGCGCGCTAAGTAAGGGAGTACCCTACAATGAGCAGTTCTTC.

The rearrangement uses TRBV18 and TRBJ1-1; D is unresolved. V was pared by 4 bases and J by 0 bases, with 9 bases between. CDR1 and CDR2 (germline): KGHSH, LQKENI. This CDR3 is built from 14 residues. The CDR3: CASSRGSLNTEAFF. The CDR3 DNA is TGTGCCAGCTCACGAGGGAGCTTGAACACTGAAGCTTTCTTT.

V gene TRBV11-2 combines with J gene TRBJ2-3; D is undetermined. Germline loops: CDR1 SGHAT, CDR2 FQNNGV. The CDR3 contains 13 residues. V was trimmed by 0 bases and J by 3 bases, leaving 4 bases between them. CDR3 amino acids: CASSLDSTDTQYF. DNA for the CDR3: TGTGCCAGCAGCTTAGACTCGACAGATACGCAGTATTTT. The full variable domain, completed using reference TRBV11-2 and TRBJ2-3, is EAGVAQSPRYKIIEKRQSVAFWCNPISGHATLYWYQQILGQGPKLLIQFQNNGVVDDSQLPKDRFSAERLKGVDSTLKIQPAKLEDSAVYLCASSLDSTDTQYFGPGTRLTVL.

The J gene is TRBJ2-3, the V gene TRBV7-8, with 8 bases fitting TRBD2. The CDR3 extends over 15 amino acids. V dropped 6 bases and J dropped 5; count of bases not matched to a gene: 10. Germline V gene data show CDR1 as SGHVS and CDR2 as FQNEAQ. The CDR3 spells CASSSGGGPKDTQYF. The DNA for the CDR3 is TGTGCCAGCAGTTCCGGGGGGGGGCCAAAAGATACGCAGTATTTT.

In DNA, the CDR3 is TGTGCCAGCAGTTTGGGAGGACAGGGGGATGAAAAACTGTTTTTT. This encodes CASSLGGQGDEKLFF. The genes are TRBV28 and TRBJ1-4; 10 bases match TRBD1. Trimming removed 3 bases from V and 6 bases from J; junction bases left unmatched: 4. The CDR3 has 15 amino acids. The germline V gene has CDR1 MDHEN and CDR2 SYDVKM.

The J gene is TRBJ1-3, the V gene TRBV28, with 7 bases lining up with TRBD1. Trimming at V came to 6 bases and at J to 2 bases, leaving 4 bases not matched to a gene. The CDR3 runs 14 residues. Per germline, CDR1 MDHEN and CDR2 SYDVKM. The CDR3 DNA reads TGTGCCAGCAGGACAGGGTCGACTGGAAACACCATATATTTT. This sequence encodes CASRTGSTGNTIYF.

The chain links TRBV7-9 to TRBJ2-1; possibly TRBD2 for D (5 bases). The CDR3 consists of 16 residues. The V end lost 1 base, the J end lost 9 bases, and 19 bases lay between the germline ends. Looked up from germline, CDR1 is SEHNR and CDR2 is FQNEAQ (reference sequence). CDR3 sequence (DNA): TGTGCCAGCAGCTTAGAGGGTCGGCGGGCCCACGCTGAGCAGTTCTTC. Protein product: CASSLEGRRAHAEQFF.

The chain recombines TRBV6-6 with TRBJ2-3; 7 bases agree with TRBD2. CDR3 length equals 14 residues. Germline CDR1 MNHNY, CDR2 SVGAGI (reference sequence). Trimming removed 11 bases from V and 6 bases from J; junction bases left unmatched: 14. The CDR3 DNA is TGTGCCGGCGGCAGGGAGGGCCTTACTGATACGCAGTATTTT. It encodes CAGGREGLTDTQYF.

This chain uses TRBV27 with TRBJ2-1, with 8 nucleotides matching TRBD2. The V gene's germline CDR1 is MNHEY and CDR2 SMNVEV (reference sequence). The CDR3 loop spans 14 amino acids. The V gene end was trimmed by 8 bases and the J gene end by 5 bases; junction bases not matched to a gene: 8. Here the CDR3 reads CASRIAGFNNEQFF. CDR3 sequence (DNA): TGTGCCAGCCGTATAGCGGGGTTTAACAATGAGCAGTTCTTC.

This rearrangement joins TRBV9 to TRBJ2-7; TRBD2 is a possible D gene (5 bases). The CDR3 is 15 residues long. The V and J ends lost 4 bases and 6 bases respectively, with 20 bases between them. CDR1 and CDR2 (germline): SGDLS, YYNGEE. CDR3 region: CASSSPADSRGEQYF. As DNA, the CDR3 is TGTGCCAGCAGCTCACCCGCGGACTCTCGCGGCGAGCAGTACTTC. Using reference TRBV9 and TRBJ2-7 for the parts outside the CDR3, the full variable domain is DSGVTQTPKHLITATGQRVTLRCSPRSGDLSVYWYQQSLDQGLQFLIQYYNGEERAKGNILERFSAQQFPDLHSELNLSSLELGDSALYFCASSSPADSRGEQYFGPGTRLTVT.

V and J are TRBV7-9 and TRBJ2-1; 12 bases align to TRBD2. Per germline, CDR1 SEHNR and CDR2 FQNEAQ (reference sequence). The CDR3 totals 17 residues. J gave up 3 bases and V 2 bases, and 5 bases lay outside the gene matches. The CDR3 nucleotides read TGTGCCAGCAGCTTATCCGGACTAGCGGGAATCTACAATGAGCAGTTCTTC. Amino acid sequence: CASSLSGLAGIYNEQFF.

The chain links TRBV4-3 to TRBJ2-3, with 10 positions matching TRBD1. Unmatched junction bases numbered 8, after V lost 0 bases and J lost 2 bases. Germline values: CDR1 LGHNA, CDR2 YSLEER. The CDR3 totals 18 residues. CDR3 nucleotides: TGCGCCAGCAGCCAAGATGGGACAGGGGTAGGGGCCACAGATACGCAGTATTTT. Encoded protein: CASSQDGTGVGATDTQYF.

The CDR3 nucleotides read TGTGCCAGCAGTTTTAATGGAGGTTCTCTAGCCAAAAACATTCAGTACTTC. Its protein product is CASSFNGGSLAKNIQYF. This rearrangement joins TRBV28 to TRBJ2-4; TRBD2 might be the D (5 bases). V lost 3 bases, J lost 0 bases, and 15 bases lay in between. Germline V CDR1 and CDR2: MDHEN, SYDVKM. This CDR3 contains 17 residues.

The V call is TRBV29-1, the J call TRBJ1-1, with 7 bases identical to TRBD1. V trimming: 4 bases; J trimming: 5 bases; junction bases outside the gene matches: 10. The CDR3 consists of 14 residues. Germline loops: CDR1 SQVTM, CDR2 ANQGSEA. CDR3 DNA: TGCAGCGTTGCAAGTTTCACAGGGGTTACTGAAGCTTTCTTT. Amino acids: CSVASFTGVTEAFF.

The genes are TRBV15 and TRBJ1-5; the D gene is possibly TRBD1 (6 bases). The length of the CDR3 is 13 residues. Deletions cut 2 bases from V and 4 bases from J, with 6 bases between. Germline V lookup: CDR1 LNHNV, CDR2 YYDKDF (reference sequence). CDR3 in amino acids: CATSRTGNQPQHF. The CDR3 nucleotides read TGTGCCACCAGCAGAACAGGGAATCAGCCCCAGCATTTT.

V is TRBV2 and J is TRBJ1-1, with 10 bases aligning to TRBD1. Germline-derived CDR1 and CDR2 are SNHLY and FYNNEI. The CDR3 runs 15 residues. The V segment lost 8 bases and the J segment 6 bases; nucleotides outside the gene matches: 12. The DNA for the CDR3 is TGTGCCAGCTGCTGGACAGGGGGGGGGTTTTCTGAAGCTTTCTTT. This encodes CASCWTGGGFSEAFF. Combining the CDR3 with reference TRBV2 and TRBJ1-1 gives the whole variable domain EPEVTQTPSHQVTQMGQEVILRCVPISNHLYFYWYRQILGQKVEFLVSFYNNEISEKSEIFDDQFSVERPDGSNFTLKIRSTKLEDSAMYFCASCWTGGGFSEAFFGQGTRLTVV.

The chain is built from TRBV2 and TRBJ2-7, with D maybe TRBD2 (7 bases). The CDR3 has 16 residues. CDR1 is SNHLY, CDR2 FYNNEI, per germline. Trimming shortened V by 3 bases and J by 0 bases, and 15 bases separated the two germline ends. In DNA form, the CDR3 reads TGTGCCAGCAGTGAGGACAGCTGGACTAGCTCCTACGAGCAGTACTTC. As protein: CASSEDSWTSSYEQYF.

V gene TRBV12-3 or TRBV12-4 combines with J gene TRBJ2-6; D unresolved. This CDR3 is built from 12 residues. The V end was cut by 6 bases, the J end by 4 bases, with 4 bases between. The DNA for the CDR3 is TGTGCCAGCAGCAGGGGGGCCAACGTCCTGACTTTC. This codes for CASSRGANVLTF.

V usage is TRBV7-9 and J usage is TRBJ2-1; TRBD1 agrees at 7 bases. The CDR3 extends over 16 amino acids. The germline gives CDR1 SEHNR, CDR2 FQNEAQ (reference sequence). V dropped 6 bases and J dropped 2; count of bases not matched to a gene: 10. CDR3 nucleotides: TGTGCCAGCAGTGGAACAGGGGCCCCTACCTACAATGAGCAGTTCTTC. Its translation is CASSGTGAPTYNEQFF.